This T cell receptor (beta chain) was profiled in a study of T cells in women clearing cervical HPV infection. Across the whole study: Controls were women whose single incident HPV16 infection cleared within 12 months without precancer or cancer. Broader study findings: TRBV6-7 abundance was lower in cases than controls (around 0.1% versus 0.15%).

HPV was found by MY09/MY11 PCR and dot-blot genotyping. TCRdb's table, derived via immunoSEQ multiplex PCR, lists solely in-frame clones and lacks some. This table lists about 36,000 clones. Germline trimming cut 4 bases from V and 6 bases from J; bases unmatched to any gene: 10. Germline assignment: CDR1 SGHRS and CDR2 YFSETQ. This CDR3 is built from 15 residues. Worth noting for this clone: What it recognizes is unknown. The read ends 3 residues early relative to the CDR3; the germline J gene fills the gap.

Sequencing used blood buffy coat. The source is a woman aged 18 to 69 with a cervical HPV16 infection that either progressed to CIN3+ or cleared (not recorded which). The chain employs TRBV5-1 and TRBJ2-3, with 8 nucleotides matching TRBD2. The part of the CDR3 DNA that was read is TGCGCCAGCAGCATGACGGCGGGAGGATTGGATACG. As protein: CASSMTAGGLDT. The CDR3 as a whole reads CASSMTAGGLDTQYF.